This T cell receptor beta chain is from a study of CD8+CD57+ T cells in acquired aplastic anemia listed by TCRdb under 2018. About the investigation overall: A mean of 3.2 ug of DNA, ranging from about 0.19 to 27.4 ug, was extracted from sorted CD4+ and CD8+ cells. An average of around 9.8 million reads for CD4+ cells and approximately 11 million reads for CD8+ cells was obtained from healthy donor samples.

The study deep-sequenced TCR repertoires of sorted CD4+ and CD8+ blood T cells from severe aplastic anemia patients and healthy subjects. Ficoll-Paque density gradient centrifugation was used to isolate peripheral blood mononuclear cells. Before DNA was extracted, CD4+ and CD8+ T cells were sorted using either FACS or magnetic beads. A word on this clonotype: Its antigen has not been determined. Per-nucleotide qualities are absent, and no much larger clonotype sits a single base away.

CDR1 and CDR2 are drawn from the germline V gene: MNHEY, SVGAGI. From its cysteine to its phenylalanine, the CDR3 spans 14 amino acids. Solely the CDR3 DNA is kept, with 42 bases framed from the first base. At the junction V is shortened by 0 bases and J by 8 bases, with 10 bases in between. The paper's findings and limits, for the study overall: Roughly 29 CD8+ CDR3 sequences were shared between patients and controls but appeared highly expressed in patients and within their immunodominant clones. CD8+ Simpson's diversity did not differ significantly between patients and healthy controls (P=0.060).

TCR beta VDJ combination and CDR3 sequence profiling used genomic DNA as the template. TCR repertoire sequencing was run on an Illumina HiSeq 2000. On the study's bioinformatics: TRBV/TRBJ rearrangement plots, CDR3 size and DJ length profiles, and Simpson's diversity index were used to assess repertoires. Whichever DNA sequence was most abundant in the deep sequencing data was defined as the immunodominant clone. CDR3 amino acid sequences were checked for sharing between subjects and were compared against published repertoires and the VDJdb database. TCRdb redid the processing of the public reads, applying fastp at Q25 and MiXCR, and retained in-frame beta chains. Identical CDR3 protein sequences are pooled into one entry, listed with their most common genes and DNA. Here the V and J calls rest on TCRdb's processing, not on the authors' analysis. The sample records 75,000 to 90,000 distinct CDR3 sequences, approximately 46% of which are singletons. The ten largest clonotypes hold 65% to 80% of the sample.

The origin of this receptor is a human donor in good health, serving as a control. The sequencing sample was made of sorted CD4+, CD8+, or CD8+CD57+ T cells (not recorded which) from PBMCs. Here the chain combines TRBV6-5 and TRBJ1-4, and the D gene may be TRBD1, 5 bases matching. The CDR3 region reads CASSYSGEGEKLFF. The nucleotides are TGTGCCAGCAGTTACTCAGGGGAGGGCGAAAAACTGTTTTTT.